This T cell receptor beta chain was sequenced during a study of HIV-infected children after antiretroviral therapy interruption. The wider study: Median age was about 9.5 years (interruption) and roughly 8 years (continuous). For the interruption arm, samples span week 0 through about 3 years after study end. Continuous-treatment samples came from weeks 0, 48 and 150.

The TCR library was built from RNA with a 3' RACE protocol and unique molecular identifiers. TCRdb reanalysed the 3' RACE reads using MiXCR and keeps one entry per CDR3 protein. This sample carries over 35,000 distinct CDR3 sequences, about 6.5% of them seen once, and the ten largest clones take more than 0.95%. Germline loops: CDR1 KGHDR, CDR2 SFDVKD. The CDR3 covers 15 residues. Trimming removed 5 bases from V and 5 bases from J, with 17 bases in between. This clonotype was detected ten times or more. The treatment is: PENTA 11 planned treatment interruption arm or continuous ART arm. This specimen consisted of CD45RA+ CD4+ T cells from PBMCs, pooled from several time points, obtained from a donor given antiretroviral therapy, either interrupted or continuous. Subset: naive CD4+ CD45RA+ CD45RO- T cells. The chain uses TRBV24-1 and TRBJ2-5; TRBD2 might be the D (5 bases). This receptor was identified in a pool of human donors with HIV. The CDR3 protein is CATSGPVGPGETQYF. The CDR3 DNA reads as TGTGCCACCAGTGGTCCGGTAGGCCCGGGGGAGACCCAGTACTTC.